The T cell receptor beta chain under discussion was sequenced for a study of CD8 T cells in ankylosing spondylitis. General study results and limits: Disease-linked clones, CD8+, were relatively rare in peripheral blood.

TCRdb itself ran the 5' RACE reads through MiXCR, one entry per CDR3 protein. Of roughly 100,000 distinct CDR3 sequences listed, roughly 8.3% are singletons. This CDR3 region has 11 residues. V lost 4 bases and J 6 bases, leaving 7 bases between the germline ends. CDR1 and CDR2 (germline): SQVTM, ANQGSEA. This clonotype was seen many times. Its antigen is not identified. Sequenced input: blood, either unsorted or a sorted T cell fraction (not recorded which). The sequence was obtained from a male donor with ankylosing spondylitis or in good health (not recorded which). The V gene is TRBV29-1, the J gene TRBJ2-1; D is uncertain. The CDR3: CSVGLINEQFF. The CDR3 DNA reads TGCAGCGTTGGACTTATCAATGAGCAGTTCTTC.